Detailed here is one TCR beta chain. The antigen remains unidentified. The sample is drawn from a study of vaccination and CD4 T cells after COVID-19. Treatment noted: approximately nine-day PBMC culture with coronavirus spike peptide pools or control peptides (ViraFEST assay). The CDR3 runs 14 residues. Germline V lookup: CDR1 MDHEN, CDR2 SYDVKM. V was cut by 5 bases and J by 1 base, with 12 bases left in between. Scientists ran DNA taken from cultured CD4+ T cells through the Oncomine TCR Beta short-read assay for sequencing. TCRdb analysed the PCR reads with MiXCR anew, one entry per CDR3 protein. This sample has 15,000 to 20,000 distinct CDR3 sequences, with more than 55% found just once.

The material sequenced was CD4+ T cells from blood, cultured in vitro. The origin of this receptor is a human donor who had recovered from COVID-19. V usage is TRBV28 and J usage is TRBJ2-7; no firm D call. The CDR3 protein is CASSLSERSYEQYF. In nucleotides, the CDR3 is TGTGCCAGCAGTCTATCGGAGCGTTCCTACGAGCAGTACTTC.